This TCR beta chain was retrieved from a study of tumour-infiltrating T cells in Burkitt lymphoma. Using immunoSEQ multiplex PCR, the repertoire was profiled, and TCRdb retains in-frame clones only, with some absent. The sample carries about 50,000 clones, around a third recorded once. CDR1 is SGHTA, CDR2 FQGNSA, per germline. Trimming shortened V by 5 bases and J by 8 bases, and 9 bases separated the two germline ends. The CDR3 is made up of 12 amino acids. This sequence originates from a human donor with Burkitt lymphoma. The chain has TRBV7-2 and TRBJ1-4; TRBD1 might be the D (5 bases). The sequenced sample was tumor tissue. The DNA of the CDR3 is TGTGCCAGCAGCGTGGGGGGAGAAAAACTGTTTTTT. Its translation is CASSVGGEKLFF.